What follows are 8 T cell receptor beta chains derived from one specimen sequenced in a study of blood T cell repertoires in COVID-19 (dated by TCRdb to the early 2020s). Library construction relied on the immunoSEQ multiplex PCR assay. TCRdb took over this immuneACCESS table, retaining in-frame rearrangements with V and J assigned. Such tables are incomplete; in checked studies, under half of the missing clones stem from an unresolved V gene, and the remainder is unexplained. The sample data list about 170,000 clones, and around four fifths of these were observed just once. The ten most abundant clones make up under 3.5% of the sample. Sequencing used peripheral blood. The receptors were gathered from a woman of 80 years or more with COVID-19, enrolled during active disease.

This chain joins TRBV19 and TRBJ2-5, with 7 bases aligning to TRBD2. CDR3 length: 14 amino acids. V trimming: 5 bases; J trimming: 7 bases; junction bases outside the gene matches: 10. Germline lookup yields CDR1 LNHDA and CDR2 SQIVND (reference sequence). The chain's CDR3 is CASSRSGSGRTQYF. In DNA, the CDR3 is TGTGCCAGTAGTCGTAGCGGGTCGGGCCGGACCCAGTACTTC.

The rearrangement joins TRBV7-3 to TRBJ2-1; 9 nucleotides agree with TRBD1. CDR1 and CDR2 from the germline V gene are SGHTA and FQGTGA. After removal of 5 bases from V and 10 bases from J, the junction contained 15 bases not matched to a gene. The CDR3 consists of 16 residues. This CDR3 reads CASSRPTGQGPFEQFF. DNA of the CDR3: TGTGCCAGCAGCCGACCTACCGGACAGGGGCCGTTCGAGCAGTTCTTC.

J is TRBJ2-3 and V is TRBV11-2; 16 bases line up with TRBD2. With 5 bases clipped from V and 3 bases from J, the junction kept 8 bases outside the gene matches. The CDR3 covers 18 residues. Germline loops: CDR1 SGHAT, CDR2 FQNNGV. The CDR3 sequence: CASSTLGLAGGGTDTQYF. In nucleotides, the CDR3 is TGTGCCAGCAGCACCTTGGGACTAGCGGGAGGGGGAACAGATACGCAGTATTTT.

The rearrangement uses TRBV10-3 and TRBJ2-1; 11 bases are shared with TRBD2. CDR1 ENHRY and CDR2 SYGVKD come from the germline V gene. The V gene end was trimmed by 5 bases and the J gene end by 6 bases; junction bases not matched to a gene: 9. The CDR3 contains 16 residues. CDR3 nucleotide sequence: TGTGCCATCAGTCACCTACTAGCGGGGGTCGGCAATGAGCAGTTCTTC. Its translation is CAISHLLAGVGNEQFF.

The chain has TRBV7-8 and TRBJ1-4; D perhaps matches TRBD1 (5 bases). This CDR3 comprises 15 residues. Germline CDR1 reads SGHVS; CDR2 reads FQNEAQ. Trimming shortened V by 1 base and J by 7 bases, and 13 bases separated the two germline ends. The CDR3, as DNA: TGTGCCAGCAGCTTAGGTCGGGGCGGGACTGAAAAACTGTTTTTT. Translating gives CASSLGRGGTEKLFF.

The chain joins TRBV27 to TRBJ2-7; 7 bases match TRBD1. Germline V CDR1 and CDR2: MNHEY, SMNVEV (reference sequence). The length of the CDR3 is 14 residues. V was pared by 6 bases and J by 6 bases, with 11 bases of the junction left unmatched. CDR3 coding DNA: TGTGCCAGCAGCTGGGGTAGGGGGCGCAGCGAGCAGTACTTC. This sequence encodes CASSWGRGRSEQYF.

The chain uses TRBV7-2 and TRBJ2-1, with D maybe TRBD1 (6 bases). The CDR3 length is 13 residues. Germline assignment: CDR1 SGHTA and CDR2 FQGNSA. Trimming cost V 5 bases and J 11 bases, with 16 bases left between them. Written as DNA, the CDR3 is TGTGCCAGCAGCCCCTTGGGCACAGGGAAGCAGTTCTTC. Translating gives CASSPLGTGKQFF. The variable domain in full, completed from reference TRBV7-2 and TRBJ2-1, reads GAGVSQSPSNKVTEKGKDVELRCDPISGHTALYWYRQSLGQGLEFLIYFQGNSAPDKSGLPSDRFSAERTGGSVSTLTIQRTQQEDSAVYLCASSPLGTGKQFFGPGTRLTVL.

The chain uses TRBV6-5 and TRBJ2-7, with a possible D match to TRBD1 (5 bases). The CDR3 has 13 residues. V dropped 5 bases and J dropped 0 bases, with 8 bases sitting between them. Looked up from germline, CDR1 is MNHEY and CDR2 is SVGAGI. The CDR3 DNA reads TGTGCCAGCAGTAGGGGTTTCTCCTACGAGCAGTACTTC. Residues: CASSRGFSYEQYF.